This T cell receptor (beta chain) appears in the sequencing data of a study of radiotherapy plus CTLA-4 blockade in lung cancer. This table comes from immunoSEQ multiplex PCR, and its TCRdb copy is limited to in-frame clones, with some not included. The sample consists of 120,000 or so clones, about four fifths of them appearing once. Whole-study findings and limits: Blood-borne expansion of tumor-derived TCR clones followed radiotherapy plus ipilimumab.

A remark on this clone: Its matching antigen is unknown.

Trimming took off 4 bases at V and 5 bases at J, with 15 bases between the two ends. CDR3 length: 15 amino acids. Germline-derived CDR1 and CDR2 are SNHLY and FYNNEI. The rearrangement uses TRBV2 and TRBJ2-1, with a possible D match to TRBD2 (6 bases). This receptor was identified in a human donor with non-small cell lung cancer who had a partial response to radiotherapy plus ipilimumab. The sequences come from peripheral blood, collected from a patient treated with radiotherapy plus ipilimumab. The DNA for the CDR3 is TGTGCCAGCAGTGTATCGGGAGTGGGTCACAATGAGCAGTTCTTC. Translated, it gives CASSVSGVGHNEQFF.